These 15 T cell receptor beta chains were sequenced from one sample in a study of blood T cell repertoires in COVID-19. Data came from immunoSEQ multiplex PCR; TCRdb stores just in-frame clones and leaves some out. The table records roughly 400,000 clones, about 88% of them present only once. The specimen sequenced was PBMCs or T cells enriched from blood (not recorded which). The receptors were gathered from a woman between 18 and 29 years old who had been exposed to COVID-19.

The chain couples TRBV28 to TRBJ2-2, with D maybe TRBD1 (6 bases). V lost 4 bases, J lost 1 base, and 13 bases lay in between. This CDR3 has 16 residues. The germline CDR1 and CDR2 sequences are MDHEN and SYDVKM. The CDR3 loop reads CASSWDPGENTGELFF. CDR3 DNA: TGTGCCAGCAGTTGGGACCCAGGGGAGAACACCGGGGAGCTGTTTTTT.

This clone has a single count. In DNA, the CDR3 is TGTGCCAGCAGTACCCGACGACGGACAGGCGTGGAAGAGCAGTACTTC. It translates to CASSTRRRTGVEEQYF. The genes are TRBV28 and TRBJ2-7, with 7 bases lining up with TRBD1. Germline CDR1 MDHEN, CDR2 SYDVKM. With 5 bases clipped from V and 7 bases from J, the junction kept 17 bases outside the gene matches. This CDR3 has 16 residues.

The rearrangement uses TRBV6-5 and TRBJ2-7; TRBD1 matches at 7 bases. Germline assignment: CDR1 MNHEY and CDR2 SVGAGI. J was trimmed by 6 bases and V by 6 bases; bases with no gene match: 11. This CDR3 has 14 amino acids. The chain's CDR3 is CASRGDRVIGEQYF. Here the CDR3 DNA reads TGTGCCAGCAGGGGTGACAGGGTTATCGGCGAGCAGTACTTC.

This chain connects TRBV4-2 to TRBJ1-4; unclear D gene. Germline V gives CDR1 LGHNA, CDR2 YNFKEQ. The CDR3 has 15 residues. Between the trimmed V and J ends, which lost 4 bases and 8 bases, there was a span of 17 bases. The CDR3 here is CASSLPRYSSEKLFF. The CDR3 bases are TGTGCCAGCAGCCTACCTCGTTACTCCTCCGAAAAACTGTTTTTT.

The CDR3: CAWRGTSGNYEQYF. CDR3 DNA: TGTGCCTGGAGGGGGACTAGCGGCAACTACGAGCAGTACTTC. The chain has TRBV30 and TRBJ2-7; TRBD2 matches at 11 bases. V lost 3 bases and J lost 3; bases outside the gene matches: 4. The length of the CDR3 is 14 residues. The germline CDR1 and CDR2 sequences are GTSNPN and SVGIG (reference sequence). Looking up the rest from reference TRBV30 and TRBJ2-7 gives the full variable domain: SQTIHQWPATLVQPVGSPLSLECTVEGTSNPNLYWYRQAAGRGLQLLFYSVGIGQISSEVPQNLSASRPQDRQFILSSKKLLLSDSGFYLCAWRGTSGNYEQYFGPGTRLTVT.

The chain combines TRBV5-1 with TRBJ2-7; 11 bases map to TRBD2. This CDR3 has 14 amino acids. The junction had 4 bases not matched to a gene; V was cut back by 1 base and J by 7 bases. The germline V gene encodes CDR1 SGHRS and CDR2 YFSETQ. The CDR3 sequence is CASSLTSGGWEQYF. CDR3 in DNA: TGCGCCAGCAGCTTGACTAGCGGGGGCTGGGAGCAGTACTTC.

In DNA form, the CDR3 reads TGTGCCAGCAGTTTTGACAGGGGGCTGAATGAAGCTTTCTTT. As protein: CASSFDRGLNEAFF. V is TRBV27 and J is TRBJ1-1; 10 bases are a match to TRBD1. This CDR3 has 14 residues. Unmatched junction bases numbered 5, after V lost 3 bases and J lost 7 bases. Germline values: CDR1 MNHEY, CDR2 SMNVEV (reference sequence).

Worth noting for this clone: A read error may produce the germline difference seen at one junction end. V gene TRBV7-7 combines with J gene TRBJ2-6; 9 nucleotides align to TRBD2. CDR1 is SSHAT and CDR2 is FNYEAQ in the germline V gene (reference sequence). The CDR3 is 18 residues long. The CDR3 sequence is CASSPLASGVSGANVLTF. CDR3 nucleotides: TGTGCTAGCAGCCCGCTCGCTAGCGGGGTCTCTGGGGCCAACGTCCTGACTTTC.

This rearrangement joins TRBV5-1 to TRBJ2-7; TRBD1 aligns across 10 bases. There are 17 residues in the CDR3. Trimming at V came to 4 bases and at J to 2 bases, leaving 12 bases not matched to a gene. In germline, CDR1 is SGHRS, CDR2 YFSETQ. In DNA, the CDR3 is TGCGCCAGCAGCGCCCATTGGGGGACAGGGGAACCCTACGAGCAGTACTTC. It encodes CASSAHWGTGEPYEQYF.

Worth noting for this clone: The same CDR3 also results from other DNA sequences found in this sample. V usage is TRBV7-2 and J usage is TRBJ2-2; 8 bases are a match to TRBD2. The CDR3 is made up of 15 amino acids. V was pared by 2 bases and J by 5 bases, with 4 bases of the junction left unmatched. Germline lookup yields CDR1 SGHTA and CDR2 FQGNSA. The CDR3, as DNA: TGTGCCAGCAGCTTAAACCGGGGGGGGACCGGGGAGCTGTTTTTT. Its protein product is CASSLNRGGTGELFF.

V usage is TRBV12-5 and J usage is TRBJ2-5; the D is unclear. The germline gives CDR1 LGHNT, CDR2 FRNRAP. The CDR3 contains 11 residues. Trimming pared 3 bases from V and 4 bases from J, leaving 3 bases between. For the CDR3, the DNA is TGTGCTAGTGGTTTCGGAGAGACCCAGTACTTC. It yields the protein CASGFGETQYF.

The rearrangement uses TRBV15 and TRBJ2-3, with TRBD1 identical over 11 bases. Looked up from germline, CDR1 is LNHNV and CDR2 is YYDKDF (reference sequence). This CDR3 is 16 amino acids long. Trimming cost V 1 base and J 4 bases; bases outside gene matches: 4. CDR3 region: CATSRGTGGTADTQYF. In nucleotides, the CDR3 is TGTGCCACCAGCAGAGGGACAGGGGGCACCGCAGATACGCAGTATTTT. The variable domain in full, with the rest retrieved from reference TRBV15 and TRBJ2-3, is DAMVIQNPRYQVTQFGKPVTLSCSQTLNHNVMYWYQQKSSQAPKLLFHYYDKDFNNEADTPDNFQSRRPNTSFCFLDIRSPGLGDTAMYLCATSRGTGGTADTQYFGPGTRLTVL.

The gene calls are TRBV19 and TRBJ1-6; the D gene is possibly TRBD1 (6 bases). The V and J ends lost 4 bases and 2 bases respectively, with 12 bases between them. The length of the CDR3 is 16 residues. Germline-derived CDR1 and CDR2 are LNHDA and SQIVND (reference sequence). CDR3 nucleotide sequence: TGTGCCAGTAGTACATCAGGGGTGGCCTATAATTCACCCCTCCACTTT. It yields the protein CASSTSGVAYNSPLHF.

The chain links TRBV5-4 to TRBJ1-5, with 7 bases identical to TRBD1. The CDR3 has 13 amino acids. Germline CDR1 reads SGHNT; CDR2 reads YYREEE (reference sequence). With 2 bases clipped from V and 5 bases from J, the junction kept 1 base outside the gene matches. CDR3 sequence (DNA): TGTGCCAGCAGCTTTGGGACAGATCAGCCCCAGCATTTT. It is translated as CASSFGTDQPQHF. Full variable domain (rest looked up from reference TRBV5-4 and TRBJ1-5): ETGVTQSPTHLIKTRGQQVTLRCSSQSGHNTVSWYQQALGQGPQFIFQYYREEENGRGNFPPRFSGLQFPNYSSELNVNALELDDSALYLCASSFGTDQPQHFGDGTRLSIL.

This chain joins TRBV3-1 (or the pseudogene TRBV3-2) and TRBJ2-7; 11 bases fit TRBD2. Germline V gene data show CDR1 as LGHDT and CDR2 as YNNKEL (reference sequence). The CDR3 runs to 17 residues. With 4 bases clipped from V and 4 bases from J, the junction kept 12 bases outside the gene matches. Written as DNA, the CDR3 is TGTGCCAGCAGCCCCCAAGGCGCACTAGCGGGAGTTTACGAGCAGTACTTC. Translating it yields CASSPQGALAGVYEQYF.